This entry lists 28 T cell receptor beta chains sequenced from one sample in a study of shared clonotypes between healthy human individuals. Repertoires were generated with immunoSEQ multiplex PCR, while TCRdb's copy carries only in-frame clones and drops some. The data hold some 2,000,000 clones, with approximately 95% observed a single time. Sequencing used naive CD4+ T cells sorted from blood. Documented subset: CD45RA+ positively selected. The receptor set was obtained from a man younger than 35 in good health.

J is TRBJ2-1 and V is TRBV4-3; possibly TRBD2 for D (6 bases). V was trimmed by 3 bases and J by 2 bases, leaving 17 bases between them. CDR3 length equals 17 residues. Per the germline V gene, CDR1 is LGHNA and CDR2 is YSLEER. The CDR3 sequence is CASSQDYLAVAYNEQFF. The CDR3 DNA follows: TGCGCCAGCAGCCAGGACTACTTAGCGGTGGCCTACAATGAGCAGTTCTTC.

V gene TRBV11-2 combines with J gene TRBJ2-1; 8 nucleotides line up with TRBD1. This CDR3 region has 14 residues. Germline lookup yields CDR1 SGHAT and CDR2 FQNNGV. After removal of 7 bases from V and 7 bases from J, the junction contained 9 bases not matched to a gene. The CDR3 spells CASTFGQGRNEQFF. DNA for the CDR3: TGTGCCAGCACTTTTGGACAGGGCCGGAATGAGCAGTTCTTC. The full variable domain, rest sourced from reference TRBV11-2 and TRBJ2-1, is EAGVAQSPRYKIIEKRQSVAFWCNPISGHATLYWYQQILGQGPKLLIQFQNNGVVDDSQLPKDRFSAERLKGVDSTLKIQPAKLEDSAVYLCASTFGQGRNEQFFGPGTRLTVL.

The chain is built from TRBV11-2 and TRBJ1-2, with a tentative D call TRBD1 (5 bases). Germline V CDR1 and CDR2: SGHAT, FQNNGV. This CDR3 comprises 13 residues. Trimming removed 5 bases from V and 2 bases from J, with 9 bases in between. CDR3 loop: CASSPGANYGYTF. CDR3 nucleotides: TGTGCCAGCAGCCCTGGGGCGAACTATGGCTACACCTTC.

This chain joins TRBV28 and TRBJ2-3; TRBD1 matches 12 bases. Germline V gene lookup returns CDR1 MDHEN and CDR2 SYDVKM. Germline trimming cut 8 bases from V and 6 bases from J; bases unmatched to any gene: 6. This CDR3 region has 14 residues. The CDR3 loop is CASRSGQGADTQYF. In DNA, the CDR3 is TGTGCCAGCCGCTCGGGACAGGGGGCCGATACGCAGTATTTT.

The CDR3 loop reads CASSQDRGGNYNEQFF. The CDR3 bases are TGTGCCAGCAGCCAAGATCGGGGCGGGAACTACAATGAGCAGTTCTTC. This sequence joins TRBV14 and TRBJ2-1; weak D call: TRBD2 (6 bases). There are 16 residues in the CDR3. V lost 0 bases, J lost 3 bases, and 12 bases lay in between. Germline lookup yields CDR1 SGHDN and CDR2 FVKESK.

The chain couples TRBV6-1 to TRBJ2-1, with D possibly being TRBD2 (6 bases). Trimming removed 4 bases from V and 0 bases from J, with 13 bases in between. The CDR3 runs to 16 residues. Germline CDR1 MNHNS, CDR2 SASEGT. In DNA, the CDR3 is TGTGCCAGCAGTGGAACTATAGCGGCCTCCTACAATGAGCAGTTCTTC. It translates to CASSGTIAASYNEQFF.

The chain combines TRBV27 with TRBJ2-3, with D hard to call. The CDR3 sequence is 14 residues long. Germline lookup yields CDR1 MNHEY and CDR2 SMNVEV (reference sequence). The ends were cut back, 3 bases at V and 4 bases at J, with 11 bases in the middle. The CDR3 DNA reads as TGTGCCAGCAGTTTGCGTATAGCTTCAGATACGCAGTATTTT. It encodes CASSLRIASDTQYF.

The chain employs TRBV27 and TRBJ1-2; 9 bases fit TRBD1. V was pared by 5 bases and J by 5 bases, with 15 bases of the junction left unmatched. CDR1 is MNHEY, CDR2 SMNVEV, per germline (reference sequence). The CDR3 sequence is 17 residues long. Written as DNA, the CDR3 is TGTGCCAGCAGTATCTCCGGGACAGGGAGCCCTCCGTATGGCTACACCTTC. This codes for CASSISGTGSPPYGYTF.

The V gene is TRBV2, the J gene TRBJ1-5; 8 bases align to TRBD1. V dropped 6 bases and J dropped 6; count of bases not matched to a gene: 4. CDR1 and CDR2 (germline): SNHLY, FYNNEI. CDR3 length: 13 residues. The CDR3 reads CASSDRGVQPQHF. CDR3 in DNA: TGTGCCAGCAGCGACAGGGGAGTTCAGCCCCAGCATTTT. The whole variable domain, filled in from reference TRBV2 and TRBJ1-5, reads EPEVTQTPSHQVTQMGQEVILRCVPISNHLYFYWYRQILGQKVEFLVSFYNNEISEKSEIFDDQFSVERPDGSNFTLKIRSTKLEDSAMYFCASSDRGVQPQHFGDGTRLSIL.

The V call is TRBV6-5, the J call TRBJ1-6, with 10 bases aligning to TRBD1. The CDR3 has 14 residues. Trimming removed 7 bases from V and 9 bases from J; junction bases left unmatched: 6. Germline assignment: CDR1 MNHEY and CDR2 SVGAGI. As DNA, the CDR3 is TGTGCCAGCACCAAGGGGACAGGGGTTTCACCCCTCCACTTT. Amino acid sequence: CASTKGTGVSPLHF.

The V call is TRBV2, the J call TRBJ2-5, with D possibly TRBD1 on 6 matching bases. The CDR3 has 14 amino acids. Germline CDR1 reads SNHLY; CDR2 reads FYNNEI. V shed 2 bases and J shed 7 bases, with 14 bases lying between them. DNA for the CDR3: TGTGCCAGCAGTGAAATGAGGGGGTTGGGGACCCAGTACTTC. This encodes CASSEMRGLGTQYF.

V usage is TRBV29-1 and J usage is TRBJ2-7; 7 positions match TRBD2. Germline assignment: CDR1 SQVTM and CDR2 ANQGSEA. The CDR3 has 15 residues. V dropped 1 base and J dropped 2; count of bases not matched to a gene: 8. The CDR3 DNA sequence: TGCAGCGTTGAAGGTTCAAGCGGGGACCCCTACGAGCAGTACTTC. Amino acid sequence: CSVEGSSGDPYEQYF.

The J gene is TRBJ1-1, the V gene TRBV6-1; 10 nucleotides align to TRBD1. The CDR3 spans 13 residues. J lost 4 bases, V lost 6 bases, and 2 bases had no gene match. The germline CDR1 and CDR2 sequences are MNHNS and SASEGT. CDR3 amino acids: CASRGQGRTEAFF. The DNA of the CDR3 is TGTGCCAGCAGGGGACAGGGGCGCACTGAAGCTTTCTTT.

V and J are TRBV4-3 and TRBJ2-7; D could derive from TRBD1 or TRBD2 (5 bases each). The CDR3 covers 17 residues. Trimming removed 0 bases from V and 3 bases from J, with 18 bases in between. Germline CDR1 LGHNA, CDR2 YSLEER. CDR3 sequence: CASSQDTGLLSFYEQYF. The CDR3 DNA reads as TGCGCCAGCAGCCAAGATACAGGACTCTTATCCTTCTACGAGCAGTACTTC.

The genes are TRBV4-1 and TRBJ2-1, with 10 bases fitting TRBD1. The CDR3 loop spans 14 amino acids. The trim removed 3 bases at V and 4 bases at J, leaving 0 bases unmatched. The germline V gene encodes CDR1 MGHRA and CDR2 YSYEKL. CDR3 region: CASSQGQGYNEQFF. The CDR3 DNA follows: TGCGCCAGCAGCCAGGGACAGGGGTACAATGAGCAGTTCTTC.

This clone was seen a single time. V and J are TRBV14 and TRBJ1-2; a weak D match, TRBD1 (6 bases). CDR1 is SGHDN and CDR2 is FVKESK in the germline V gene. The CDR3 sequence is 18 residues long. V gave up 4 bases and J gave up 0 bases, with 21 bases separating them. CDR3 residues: CASSRAKSPDRANYGYTF. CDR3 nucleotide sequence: TGTGCCAGCAGCCGCGCCAAGTCTCCGGACAGAGCTAACTATGGCTACACCTTC.

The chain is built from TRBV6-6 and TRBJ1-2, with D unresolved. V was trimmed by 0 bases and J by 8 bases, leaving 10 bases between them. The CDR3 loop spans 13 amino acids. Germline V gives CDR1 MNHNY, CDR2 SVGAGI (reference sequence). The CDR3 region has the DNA TGTGCCAGCAGTTACTCGATCCGGTGGGGCTACACCTTC. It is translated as CASSYSIRWGYTF.

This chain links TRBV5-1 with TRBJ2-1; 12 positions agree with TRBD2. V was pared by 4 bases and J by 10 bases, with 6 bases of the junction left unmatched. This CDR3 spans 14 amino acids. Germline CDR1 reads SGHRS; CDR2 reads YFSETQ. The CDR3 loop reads CASSETSGGGEQFF. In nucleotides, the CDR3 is TGCGCCAGCAGCGAGACTAGCGGGGGAGGCGAGCAGTTCTTC.

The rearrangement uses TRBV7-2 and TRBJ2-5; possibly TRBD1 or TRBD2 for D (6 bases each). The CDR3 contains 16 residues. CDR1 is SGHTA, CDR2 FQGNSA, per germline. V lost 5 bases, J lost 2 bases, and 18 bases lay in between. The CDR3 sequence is CASSRRFGGRQETQYF. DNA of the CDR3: TGTGCCAGCAGCCGAAGGTTCGGGGGCCGGCAAGAGACCCAGTACTTC.

CDR3 bases: TGTGCCAGCAAGGCGTCCTCTGGAAACACCATATATTTT. Its protein is CASKASSGNTIYF. V is TRBV2 and J is TRBJ1-3; no reliable D call. V lost 7 bases to trimming and J lost 0 bases, with 7 bases between them. Germline-derived CDR1 and CDR2 are SNHLY and FYNNEI. The CDR3 is made up of 13 amino acids. Full variable domain (missing parts from reference TRBV2 and TRBJ1-3): EPEVTQTPSHQVTQMGQEVILRCVPISNHLYFYWYRQILGQKVEFLVSFYNNEISEKSEIFDDQFSVERPDGSNFTLKIRSTKLEDSAMYFCASKASSGNTIYFGEGSWLTVV.

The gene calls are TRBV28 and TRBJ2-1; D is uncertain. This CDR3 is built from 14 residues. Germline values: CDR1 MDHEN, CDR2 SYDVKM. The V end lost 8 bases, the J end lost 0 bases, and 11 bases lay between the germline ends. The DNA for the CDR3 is TGTGCCAGCGGAAGGTTGACCTCCTACAATGAGCAGTTCTTC. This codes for CASGRLTSYNEQFF. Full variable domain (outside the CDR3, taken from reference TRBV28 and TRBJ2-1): DVKVTQSSRYLVKRTGEKVFLECVQDMDHENMFWYRQDPGLGLRLIYFSYDVKMKEKGDIPEGYSVSREKKERFSLILESASTNQTSMYLCASGRLTSYNEQFFGPGTRLTVL.

DNA for the CDR3: TGTGCCAGCTCACCAGCAGAGGGACACGCCTACGAGCAGTACTTC. It specifies CASSPAEGHAYEQYF. V gene TRBV18 combines with J gene TRBJ2-7; D possibly corresponds to TRBD1 (6 bases). This CDR3 region has 15 residues. With 2 bases removed from V and 2 bases from J, the gap between germline ends came to 13 bases. Per germline, CDR1 KGHSH and CDR2 LQKENI. The complete variable domain, with remaining parts taken from reference TRBV18 and TRBJ2-7, reads NAGVMQNPRHLVRRRGQEARLRCSPMKGHSHVYWYRQLPEEGLKFMVYLQKENIIDESGMPKERFSAEFPKEGPSILRIQQVVRGDSAAYFCASSPAEGHAYEQYFGPGTRLTVT.

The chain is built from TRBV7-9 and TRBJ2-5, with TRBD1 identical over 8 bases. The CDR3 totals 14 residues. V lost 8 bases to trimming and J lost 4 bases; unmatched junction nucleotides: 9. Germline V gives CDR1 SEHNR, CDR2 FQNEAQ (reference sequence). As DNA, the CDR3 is TGTGCCAGCTCCCCGGACAGGGAGAGAGAGACCCAGTACTTC. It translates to CASSPDRERETQYF.

The CDR3 bases are TGTGCCAGCAGCGTCAGGGGAGGCGGGTACGACACCGGGGAGCTGTTTTTT. It is translated as CASSVRGGGYDTGELFF. The chain links TRBV9 to TRBJ2-2; D is possibly TRBD1 or TRBD2 (6 bases each). The V end lost 2 bases, the J end lost 3 bases, and 17 bases lay between the germline ends. The CDR3 extends over 17 amino acids. In germline, CDR1 is SGDLS, CDR2 YYNGEE.

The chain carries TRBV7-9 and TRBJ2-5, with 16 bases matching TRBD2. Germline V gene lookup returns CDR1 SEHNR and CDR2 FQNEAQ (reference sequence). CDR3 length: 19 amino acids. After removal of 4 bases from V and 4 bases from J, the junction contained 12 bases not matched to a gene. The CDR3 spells CASSSRGTSGRASVETQYF. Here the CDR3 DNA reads TGTGCCAGCAGCTCGCGCGGGACTAGCGGGAGGGCCTCGGTAGAGACCCAGTACTTC.

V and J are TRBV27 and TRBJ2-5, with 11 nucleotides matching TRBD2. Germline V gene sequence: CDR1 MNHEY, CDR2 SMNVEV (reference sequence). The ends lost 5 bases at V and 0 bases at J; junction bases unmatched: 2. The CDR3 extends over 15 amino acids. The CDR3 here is CASSPGLADQETQYF. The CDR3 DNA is TGTGCCAGCAGTCCGGGACTAGCGGACCAAGAGACCCAGTACTTC.

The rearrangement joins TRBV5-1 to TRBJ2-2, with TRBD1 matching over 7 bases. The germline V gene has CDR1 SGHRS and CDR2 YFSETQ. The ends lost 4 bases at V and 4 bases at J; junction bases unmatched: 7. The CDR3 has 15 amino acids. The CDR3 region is CASSERTGPTGELFF. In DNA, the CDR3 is TGCGCCAGCAGCGAACGGACAGGACCCACCGGGGAGCTGTTTTTT.

The CDR3 loop reads CAWSRTGDGNTIYF. For the CDR3, the DNA is TGTGCCTGGAGCCGAACAGGGGATGGAAACACCATATATTTT. The chain carries TRBV30 and TRBJ1-3, with 7 bases fitting TRBD1. Trimming took 3 bases from V and 3 from J; bases not matched to a gene: 5. The CDR3 loop spans 14 amino acids. Germline V CDR1 and CDR2: GTSNPN, SVGIG (reference sequence).